This T cell receptor beta chain originates from a study of breast tumors, draining lymph nodes, adjacent tissues. Findings of the study overall: Compared with basal-like, luminal-like tumors shared significantly more repertoire with nontumor tissue. That most tumor T cells come from lymph nodes remained unproven. Tumors had less TCR diversity than lymph nodes, more than nontumor tissue. Findings are consistent with lymph node origin and intratumoral expansion of most tumor T cells.

Via MiXCR, TCRdb re-called the multiplex PCR reads, giving one row per CDR3 protein. Here the sample spans approximately 13,000 distinct CDR3 sequences, roughly half being singletons. This CDR3 has 15 residues. J lost 4 bases, V lost 0 bases, and 5 bases had no gene match. The germline V gene encodes CDR1 SGHRS and CDR2 YFSETQ. In its sample, this clonotype was seen once. Its target is unknown. J is TRBJ1-1 and V is TRBV5-1, with 8 nucleotides matching TRBD1. Sequenced: tumor-adjacent breast tissue. This TCR was recovered from a female donor with breast cancer. Some clones in this sample may be carry-over from other donors' samples. In DNA, the CDR3 is TGCGCCAGCAGCTTGGACAGGGGGGTAGGCACTGAAGCTTTCTTT. Amino acids: CASSLDRGVGTEAFF. Full variable domain (remainder filled in from reference TRBV5-1 and TRBJ1-1): KAGVTQTPRYLIKTRGQQVTLSCSPISGHRSVSWYQQTPGQGLQFLFEYFSETQRNKGNFPGRFSGRQFSNSRSEMNVSTLELGDSALYLCASSLDRGVGTEAFFGQGTRLTVV.